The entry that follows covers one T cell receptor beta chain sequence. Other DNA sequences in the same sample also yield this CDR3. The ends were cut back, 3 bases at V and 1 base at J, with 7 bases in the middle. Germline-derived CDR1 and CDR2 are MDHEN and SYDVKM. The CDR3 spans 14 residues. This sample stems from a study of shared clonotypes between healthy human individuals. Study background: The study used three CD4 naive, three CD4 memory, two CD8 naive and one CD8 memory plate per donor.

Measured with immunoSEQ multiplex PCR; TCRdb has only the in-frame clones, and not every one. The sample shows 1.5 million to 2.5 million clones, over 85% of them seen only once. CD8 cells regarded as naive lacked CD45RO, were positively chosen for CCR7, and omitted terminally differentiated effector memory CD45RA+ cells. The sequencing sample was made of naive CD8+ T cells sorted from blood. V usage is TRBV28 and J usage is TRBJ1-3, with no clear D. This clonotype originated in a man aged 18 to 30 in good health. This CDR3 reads CASSFRTSGNTIYF. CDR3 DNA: TGTGCCAGCAGTTTTAGGACTTCTGGAAACACCATATATTTT.